This T cell receptor beta chain appears in the sequencing data of a study of OX40 agonist ivuxolimab in advanced cancers. Study-wide context: Prior anti-PD-1, anti-PD-L1 or anti-CTLA-4 therapy was allowed; 40% had some.

Study observations and caveats: Some of the lowest clonal expansion was seen in partial responders at 0.1-3.0 mg/kg. The antigen specificity of the peripheral T cells (those that were expanded) was not determined.

This clone has just one count. What it binds is unknown. Assay: immunoSEQ multiplex PCR; the TCRdb copy retains only in-frame clones and omits some. This table holds some 70,000 clones, about 81% found once. The V segment lost 2 bases and the J segment 5 bases; nucleotides outside the gene matches: 10. This CDR3 is built from 16 residues. Germline V CDR1 and CDR2: SGHNT, YYREEE (reference sequence). The chain combines TRBV5-4 with TRBJ2-7; 10 nucleotides align to TRBD2. The sequences come from CD4+ or CD8+ T cells sorted from blood, collected in a trial of the OX40 agonist ivuxolimab. This TCR came from an adult with an advanced solid tumor such as melanoma, head and neck, liver or kidney cancer. The CDR3 DNA follows: TGTGCCAGCAGCTTCTTCTCAGCGGGAGGGCCGGACGAGCAGTACTTC. Translation: CASSFFSAGGPDEQYF.